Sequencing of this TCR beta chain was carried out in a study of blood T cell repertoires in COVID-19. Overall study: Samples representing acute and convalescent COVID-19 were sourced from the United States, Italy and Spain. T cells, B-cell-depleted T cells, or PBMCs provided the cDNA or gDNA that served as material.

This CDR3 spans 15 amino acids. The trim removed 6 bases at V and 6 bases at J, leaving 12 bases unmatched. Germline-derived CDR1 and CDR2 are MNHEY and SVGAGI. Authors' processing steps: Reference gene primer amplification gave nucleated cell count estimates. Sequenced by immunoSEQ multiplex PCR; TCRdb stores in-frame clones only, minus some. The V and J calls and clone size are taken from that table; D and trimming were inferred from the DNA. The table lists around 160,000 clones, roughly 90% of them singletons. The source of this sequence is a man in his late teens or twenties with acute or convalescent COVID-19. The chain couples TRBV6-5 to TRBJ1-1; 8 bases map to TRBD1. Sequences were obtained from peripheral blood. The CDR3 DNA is TGTGCCAGCAGCCATCCGGGGACAGGCGGAGCTGAAGCTTTCTTT. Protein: CASSHPGTGGAEAFF.